The entry below describes one TCR beta chain. This entry belongs to a study of blood T cell repertoires in COVID-19. The CDR3 extends over 15 amino acids. Germline V CDR1 and CDR2: WSHSY, SAAADI. V lost 6 bases to trimming and J lost 0 bases, with 13 bases between them. Generated by immunoSEQ multiplex PCR, the TCRdb table keeps only in-frame clones and is missing some. Of 100,000 or so clones listed, more than 75% are singletons. The sample was peripheral blood. The chain is built from TRBV10-2 and TRBJ2-3; the D gene is possibly TRBD2 (6 bases). This clonotype originated in a man aged 55 to 69 with active or convalescent COVID-19. The CDR3 DNA sequence: TGCGCCAGCAGCCTGGGGGGTATTAGCACAGATACGCAGTATTTT. As protein: CASSLGGISTDTQYF.